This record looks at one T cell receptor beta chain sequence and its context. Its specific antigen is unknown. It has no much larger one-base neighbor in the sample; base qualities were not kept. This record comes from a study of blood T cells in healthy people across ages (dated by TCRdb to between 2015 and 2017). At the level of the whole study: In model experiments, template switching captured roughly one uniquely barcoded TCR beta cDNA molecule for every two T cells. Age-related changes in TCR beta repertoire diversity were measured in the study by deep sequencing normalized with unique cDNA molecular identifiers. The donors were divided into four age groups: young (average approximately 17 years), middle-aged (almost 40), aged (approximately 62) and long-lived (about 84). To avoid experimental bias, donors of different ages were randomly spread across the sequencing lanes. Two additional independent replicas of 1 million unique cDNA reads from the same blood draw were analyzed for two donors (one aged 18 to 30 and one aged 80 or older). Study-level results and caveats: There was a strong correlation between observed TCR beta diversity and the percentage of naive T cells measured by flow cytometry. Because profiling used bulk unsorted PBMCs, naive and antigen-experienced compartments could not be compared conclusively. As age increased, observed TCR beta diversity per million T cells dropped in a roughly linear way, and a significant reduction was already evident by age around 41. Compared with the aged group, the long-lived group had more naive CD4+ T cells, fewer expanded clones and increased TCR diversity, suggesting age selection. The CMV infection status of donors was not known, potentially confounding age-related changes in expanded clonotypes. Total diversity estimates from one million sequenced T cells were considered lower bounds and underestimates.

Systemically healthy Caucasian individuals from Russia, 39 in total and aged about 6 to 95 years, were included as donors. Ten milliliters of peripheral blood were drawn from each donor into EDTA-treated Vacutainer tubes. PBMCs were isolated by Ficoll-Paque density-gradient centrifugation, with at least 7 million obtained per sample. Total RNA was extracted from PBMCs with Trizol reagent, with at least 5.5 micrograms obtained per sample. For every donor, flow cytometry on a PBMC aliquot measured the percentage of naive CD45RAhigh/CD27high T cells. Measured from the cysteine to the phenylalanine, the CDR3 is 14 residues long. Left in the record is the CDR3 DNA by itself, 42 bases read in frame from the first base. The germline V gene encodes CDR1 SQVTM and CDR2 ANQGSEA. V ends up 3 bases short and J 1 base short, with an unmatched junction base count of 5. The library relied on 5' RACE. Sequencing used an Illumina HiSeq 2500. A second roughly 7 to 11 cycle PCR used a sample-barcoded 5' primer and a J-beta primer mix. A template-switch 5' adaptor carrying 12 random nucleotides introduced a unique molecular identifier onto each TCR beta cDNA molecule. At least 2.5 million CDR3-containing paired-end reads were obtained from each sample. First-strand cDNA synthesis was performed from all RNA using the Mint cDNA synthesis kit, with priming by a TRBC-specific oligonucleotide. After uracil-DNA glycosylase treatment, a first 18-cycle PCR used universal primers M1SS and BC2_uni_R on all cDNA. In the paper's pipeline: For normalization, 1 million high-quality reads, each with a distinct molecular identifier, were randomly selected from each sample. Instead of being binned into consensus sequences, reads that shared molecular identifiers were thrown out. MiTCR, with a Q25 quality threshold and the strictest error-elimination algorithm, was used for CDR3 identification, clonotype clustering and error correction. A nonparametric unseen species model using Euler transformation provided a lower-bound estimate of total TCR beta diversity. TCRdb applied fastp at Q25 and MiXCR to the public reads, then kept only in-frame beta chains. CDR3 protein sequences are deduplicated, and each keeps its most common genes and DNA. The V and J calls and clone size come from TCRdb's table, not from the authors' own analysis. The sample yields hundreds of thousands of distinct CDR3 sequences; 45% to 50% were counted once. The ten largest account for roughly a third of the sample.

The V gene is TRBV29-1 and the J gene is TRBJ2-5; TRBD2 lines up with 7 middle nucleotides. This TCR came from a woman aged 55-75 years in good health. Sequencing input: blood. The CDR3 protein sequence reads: CSVEMGGVQETQYF. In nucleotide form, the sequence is TGCAGCGTTGAGATGGGGGGGGTCCAAGAGACCCAGTACTTC.